Listed here are 23 T cell receptor beta chains from one sample, sequenced in a study of OX40 agonist ivuxolimab in advanced cancers. The assay was immunoSEQ multiplex PCR, and TCRdb's table has in-frame clones only and misses some. The sample has about 64,000 clones, around 93% seen once. The starting material was CD4+ or CD8+ T cells sorted from blood, obtained in a trial of the OX40 agonist ivuxolimab. The receptors come from an adult with an advanced solid tumor such as melanoma, head and neck, liver or kidney cancer.

The chain employs TRBV6-6 and TRBJ2-1; 12 bases are a match to TRBD2. Trimming took 7 bases from V and 6 from J; bases not matched to a gene: 10. This CDR3 contains 16 residues. The V gene's germline CDR1 is MNHNY and CDR2 SVGAGI (reference sequence). The CDR3 DNA reads as TGTGCCAGCACTAGCGGGGGGGACTTGGCCAGCAATGAGCAGTTCTTC. It is translated as CASTSGGDLASNEQFF.

This sequence joins TRBV30 and TRBJ1-4; tentatively, D is TRBD1 (5 bases). V lost 0 bases and J lost 3, with 11 bases in between. The germline V gene has CDR1 GTSNPN and CDR2 SVGIG (reference sequence). The CDR3 runs to 15 residues. DNA of the CDR3: TGTGCCTGGAGTGTAGGAGGGGCAGCTAATGAAAAACTGTTTTTT. Its protein is CAWSVGGAANEKLFF.

J is TRBJ1-1 and V is TRBV2, with D hard to call. Germline lookup yields CDR1 SNHLY and CDR2 FYNNEI. The germline V and J ends were trimmed by 0 bases and 2 bases, with 10 bases remaining between them. The CDR3 totals 15 residues. The CDR3 DNA reads TGTGCCAGCAGTGAAGCTTGGGTAATTAACACTGAAGCTTTCTTT. Its protein product is CASSEAWVINTEAFF.

The rearrangement joins TRBV30 to TRBJ1-1, with 7 bases that match TRBD1. Germline CDR1 reads GTSNPN; CDR2 reads SVGIG (reference sequence). There are 16 residues in the CDR3. With 2 bases clipped from V and 4 bases from J, the junction kept 13 bases outside the gene matches. The CDR3 reads CAWSPGNRNRGTEAFF. CDR3 DNA sequence: TGTGCCTGGAGTCCCGGGAACCGAAACAGGGGCACTGAAGCTTTCTTT. Based on the CDR3 plus reference TRBV30 and TRBJ1-1, the full variable domain is SQTIHQWPATLVQPVGSPLSLECTVEGTSNPNLYWYRQAAGRGLQLLFYSVGIGQISSEVPQNLSASRPQDRQFILSSKKLLLSDSGFYLCAWSPGNRNRGTEAFFGQGTRLTVV.

This clone appeared a few times. V usage is TRBV6-1 and J usage is TRBJ2-2; D is ambiguous. The CDR3 is 13 amino acids. CDR1 MNHNS and CDR2 SASEGT come from the germline V gene. Trimming cost V 7 bases and J 4 bases, with 10 bases left between them. The CDR3 coding sequence is TGTGCCAGCATGGCGGATCCCACCGGGGAGCTGTTTTTT. This gives the protein CASMADPTGELFF.

The rearrangement joins TRBV5-4 to TRBJ2-7; D ambiguous. The CDR3 runs to 12 residues. In germline, CDR1 is SGHNT, CDR2 YYREEE (reference sequence). Trimming stripped 1 base from V and 6 bases from J, with 8 bases between. The CDR3 bases are TGTGCCAGCAGCTTGTTAAGTCGCGAGCAGTACTTC. Its translation is CASSLLSREQYF. The full variable domain, in which reference TRBV5-4 and TRBJ2-7 provide the parts outside the CDR3, is ETGVTQSPTHLIKTRGQQVTLRCSSQSGHNTVSWYQQALGQGPQFIFQYYREEENGRGNFPPRFSGLQFPNYSSELNVNALELDDSALYLCASSLLSREQYFGPGTRLTVT.

A few counts support this clone. The chain carries TRBV6-6 and TRBJ1-5, with 8 positions matching TRBD1. V was pared by 5 bases and J by 5 bases, with 11 bases of the junction left unmatched. This CDR3 contains 16 residues. CDR1 is MNHNY, CDR2 SVGAGI, per germline (reference sequence). CDR3 protein: CASSPPQGVGYQPQHF. Here the CDR3 DNA reads TGTGCCAGCAGTCCACCACAGGGGGTCGGGTATCAGCCCCAGCATTTT.

The chain uses TRBV25-1 and TRBJ2-6; D not resolved. V was shortened by 8 bases and J by 0 bases, with 5 bases between the two germline ends. The CDR3 runs to 13 residues. Germline V gene data show CDR1 as MGHDK and CDR2 as SYGVNS. The CDR3 DNA is TGTGCCAGCGGCCTCTCTGGGGCCAACGTCCTGACTTTC. Its protein product is CASGLSGANVLTF.

This clone showed up just once. The rearrangement links TRBV19 to TRBJ2-2; 8 bases fit TRBD1. The CDR3 covers 17 residues. With 8 bases clipped from V and 5 bases from J, the junction kept 16 bases outside the gene matches. Germline V gives CDR1 LNHDA, CDR2 SQIVND (reference sequence). The CDR3 region has the DNA TGTGCCAGTCGCGCGATGACAGGGGCCTCCTTGACCGGGGAGCTGTTTTTT. This sequence encodes CASRAMTGASLTGELFF.

The J gene is TRBJ2-6, the V gene TRBV10-3; the D gene is possibly TRBD1 (6 bases). V lost 9 bases and J lost 1, with 13 bases in between. Germline CDR1 reads ENHRY; CDR2 reads SYGVKD. The CDR3 length is 15 residues. The CDR3: CAIRTAESGANVLTF. The DNA of the CDR3 is TGTGCCATTCGGACAGCCGAGTCTGGGGCCAACGTCCTGACTTTC.

The chain joins TRBV19 to TRBJ1-1; D not certain. Trimming took 9 bases from V and 1 from J, leaving 12 bases between them. Germline loops: CDR1 LNHDA, CDR2 SQIVND (reference sequence). The CDR3 has 13 amino acids. CDR3 protein: CASSWEPNTEAFF. CDR3 in DNA: TGTGCCAGCTCGTGGGAGCCGAACACTGAAGCTTTCTTT.

This chain connects TRBV5-1 to TRBJ2-1; possible D gene TRBD2, 5 bases. Germline values: CDR1 SGHRS, CDR2 YFSETQ. This CDR3 comprises 14 residues. With 2 bases removed from V and 12 bases from J, the gap between germline ends came to 18 bases. DNA of the CDR3: TGCGCCAGCAGCTTAGGTACTAGTGGGTCCGGGCAGTTCTTC. It codes for CASSLGTSGSGQFF.

V and J are TRBV18 and TRBJ2-2; 10 positions agree with TRBD2. The V segment lost 1 base and the J segment 2 bases; nucleotides outside the gene matches: 7. The CDR3 has 18 residues. Germline V gene sequence: CDR1 KGHSH, CDR2 LQKENI. CDR3 amino acids: CASSPQQLAGTNTGELFF. The DNA for the CDR3 is TGTGCCAGCTCACCACAACAACTAGCGGGAACTAACACCGGGGAGCTGTTTTTT.

This clone appeared once. V usage is TRBV7-2 and J usage is TRBJ1-4; 8 nucleotides agree with TRBD1. The trim removed 2 bases at V and 4 bases at J, leaving 3 bases unmatched. The CDR3 sequence is 15 residues long. The V gene's germline CDR1 is SGHTA and CDR2 FQGNSA. In nucleotides, the CDR3 is TGTGCCAGCAGCTTACAGGGGGCGATTAATGAAAAACTGTTTTTT. Translating it yields CASSLQGAINEKLFF. Full variable domain (outside the CDR3, taken from reference TRBV7-2 and TRBJ1-4): GAGVSQSPSNKVTEKGKDVELRCDPISGHTALYWYRQSLGQGLEFLIYFQGNSAPDKSGLPSDRFSAERTGGSVSTLTIQRTQQEDSAVYLCASSLQGAINEKLFFGSGTQLSVL.

This clone was detected once. CDR3 amino acids: CSVRYLAGTNYEQYF. The CDR3 bases are TGCAGCGTGAGGTATCTAGCGGGGACCAATTACGAGCAGTACTTC. J is TRBJ2-7 and V is TRBV29-1; TRBD2 matches 9 bases. CDR3 size: 15 residues. The V segment lost 6 bases and the J segment 4 bases; nucleotides outside the gene matches: 13. Germline CDR1 and CDR2: SQVTM and ANQGSEA.

The chain joins TRBV2 to TRBJ2-6; D might be TRBD1 (5 bases). The length of the CDR3 is 13 residues. CDR1 is SNHLY, CDR2 FYNNEI, per germline. This CDR3 reads CAAAGSGANVLTF. CDR3 bases: TGTGCTGCGGCAGGGTCTGGGGCCAACGTCCTGACTTTC. Full variable domain (outside the CDR3, taken from reference TRBV2 and TRBJ2-6): EPEVTQTPSHQVTQMGQEVILRCVPISNHLYFYWYRQILGQKVEFLVSFYNNEISEKSEIFDDQFSVERPDGSNFTLKIRSTKLEDSAMYFCAAAGSGANVLTFGAGSRLTVL.

The genes are TRBV18 and TRBJ1-1; D not certain. The germline V and J ends were trimmed by 3 bases and 3 bases, with 14 bases remaining between them. The germline CDR1 and CDR2 sequences are KGHSH and LQKENI. The CDR3 is made up of 15 amino acids. The CDR3: CASSPSSARDTEAFF. The CDR3 DNA sequence: TGTGCCAGCTCACCTAGTTCGGCCCGGGACACTGAAGCTTTCTTT.

This chain uses TRBV7-9 with TRBJ2-1; a possible D gene is TRBD2 (6 bases). V was trimmed by 6 bases and J by 0 bases, leaving 12 bases between them. The CDR3 is made up of 15 amino acids. Germline V gene lookup returns CDR1 SEHNR and CDR2 FQNEAQ (reference sequence). The CDR3 region is CASRRRGSSYNEQFF. For the CDR3, the DNA is TGTGCCAGCAGGCGGAGGGGAAGCTCCTACAATGAGCAGTTCTTC.

The rearrangement joins TRBV2 to TRBJ1-5; D is uncertain. V gave up 2 bases and J gave up 10 bases, with 12 bases separating them. Germline V lookup: CDR1 SNHLY, CDR2 FYNNEI. This CDR3 comprises 13 residues. DNA of the CDR3: TGTGCCAGCAGTGAAAGGCAGCCTAACCCCCAGCATTTT. Amino acid sequence: CASSERQPNPQHF.

The V call is TRBV5-1, the J call TRBJ1-3; D possibly corresponds to TRBD1 (5 bases). The germline CDR1 and CDR2 sequences are SGHRS and YFSETQ. The CDR3 extends over 15 amino acids. V lost 0 bases and J lost 3, with 10 bases in between. CDR3 in amino acids: CASSLAGTFGNTIYF. The DNA of the CDR3 is TGCGCCAGCAGCTTGGCAGGGACTTTTGGAAACACCATATATTTT.

J is TRBJ1-5 and V is TRBV2; 10 positions match TRBD1. Germline loops: CDR1 SNHLY, CDR2 FYNNEI. The CDR3 spans 16 residues. J gave up 4 bases and V 6 bases, and 9 bases lay outside the gene matches. CDR3 protein: CASRRTGTGVNQPQHF. DNA of the CDR3: TGTGCCAGCAGGAGGACCGGGACAGGGGTAAATCAGCCCCAGCATTTT.

CDR3 amino acids: CASRNRPDGSVVMNTEAFF. CDR3 coding DNA: TGTGCCAGTAGAAACCGCCCCGACGGGTCCGTTGTGATGAACACTGAAGCTTTCTTT. This sequence joins TRBV19 and TRBJ1-1; no reliable D call. Germline V gene lookup returns CDR1 LNHDA and CDR2 SQIVND (reference sequence). This CDR3 contains 19 residues. V was trimmed by 6 bases and J by 0 bases, leaving 26 bases between them. Full variable domain (outside the CDR3, taken from reference TRBV19 and TRBJ1-1): DGGITQSPKYLFRKEGQNVTLSCEQNLNHDAMYWYRQDPGQGLRLIYYSQIVNDFQKGDIAEGYSVSREKKESFPLTVTSAQKNPTAFYLCASRNRPDGSVVMNTEAFFGQGTRLTVV.

This clone was detected a few times. The sample carries other DNA sequences with the same CDR3. The chain joins TRBV5-1 to TRBJ2-3, with D possibly being TRBD2 (5 bases). Germline lookup yields CDR1 SGHRS and CDR2 YFSETQ. The CDR3 extends over 15 amino acids. Trimming took off 5 bases at V and 0 bases at J, with 13 bases between the two ends. The CDR3 loop reads CASSFYSGSTDTQYF. The CDR3 DNA reads as TGCGCCAGCAGTTTCTACTCGGGAAGCACAGATACGCAGTATTTT.